The 25 T cell receptor beta chains listed next were all sequenced from one sample in a study of beta chain features in type 1 diabetes. All of the isolated RNA was reverse transcribed, so expressed TCRB transcripts were sequenced. The method was immunoSEQ multiplex PCR; TCRdb's version includes in-frame clones alone and lacks a portion of them. The table includes almost 350,000 clones, approximately 8.2% detected once. Sequenced sample: central memory CD4+ T cells from blood. The receptors come from a woman aged 18-30 years in good health.

This clone has more than one count but fewer than ten. The CDR3 region has the DNA TGTGCCAGCAGCTTTCTCGCGGGAGGGCCCAACGAGCAGTACTTC. The encoded protein is CASSFLAGGPNEQYF. The V gene is TRBV5-6, the J gene TRBJ2-7; TRBD2 matches 9 bases. The CDR3 contains 15 residues. Trimming removed 2 bases from V and 5 bases from J; junction bases left unmatched: 8. Germline V CDR1 and CDR2: SGHDT, YYEEEE.

This clone was recorded a few times. This chain uses TRBV9 with TRBJ1-3, with 7 bases matching TRBD1. The CDR3 has 15 amino acids. The J segment lost 3 bases and the V segment lost 4 bases, leaving 7 bases of the junction unmatched. From germline, CDR1 is SGDLS and CDR2 YYNGEE. As DNA, the CDR3 is TGTGCCAGCAGCCCGACAGGGTTATATGGAAACACCATATATTTT. Protein sequence: CASSPTGLYGNTIYF.

This clone appeared a few times. Distinct nucleotide sequences in the sample also encode this CDR3. The chain has TRBV27 and TRBJ2-3; D not certain. CDR1 is MNHEY and CDR2 is SMNVEV in the germline V gene (reference sequence). The CDR3 runs 15 residues. The V end was cut by 3 bases, the J end by 0 bases, with 10 bases between. The chain's CDR3 is CASSLRPSSTDTQYF. The CDR3 nucleotides read TGTGCCAGCAGTTTGCGCCCCTCTAGCACAGATACGCAGTATTTT.

This clone was observed at least ten times. A far larger clone lies a single base away; this is likely a read error. This same CDR3 is encoded by further DNA sequences in the sample. The chain uses TRBV28 and TRBJ2-5; D is unclear. Germline CDR1 is MDHEN and CDR2 is SYDVKM. The CDR3 sequence is 10 residues long. The V and J ends lost 6 bases and 2 bases respectively, with 1 base between them. The CDR3 DNA follows: TGTGCCAGCAGGCAAGAGACCCAGTACTTC. Encoded protein: CASRQETQYF.

This clone was detected only a few times. This chain joins TRBV11-2 and TRBJ2-2; TRBD2 matches at 11 bases. The CDR3 runs 15 residues. V lost 2 bases to trimming and J lost 6 bases; unmatched junction nucleotides: 2. Germline assignment: CDR1 SGHAT and CDR2 FQNNGV. This CDR3 reads CASSLMTSGAGELFF. Written as DNA, the CDR3 is TGTGCCAGCAGCTTAATGACTAGCGGGGCCGGGGAGCTGTTTTTT.

This clone appeared a few times. The CDR3, as DNA: TGTGCCAGCAGCACCGTGGCGGGAATGTCCGAGCAGTACTTC. This sequence encodes CASSTVAGMSEQYF. The rearrangement uses TRBV7-2 and TRBJ2-7; TRBD2 is a possible D gene (6 bases). CDR1 is SGHTA, CDR2 FQGNSA, per germline. This CDR3 has 14 residues. V shed 5 bases and J shed 6 bases, with 17 bases lying between them.

There are a few counts of this clone. The chain has TRBV4-3 and TRBJ2-2; 12 bases match TRBD1. The germline CDR1 and CDR2 sequences are LGHNA and YSLEER. Losses at the gene ends were 1 base for V and 5 bases for J; bases not matched to a gene: 2. The CDR3 totals 16 residues. The CDR3 sequence is CASSQGDRGRTGELFF. The CDR3 DNA sequence: TGCGCCAGCAGCCAAGGGGACAGGGGGCGAACCGGGGAGCTGTTTTTT.

V is TRBV25-1 and J is TRBJ1-4; D not resolved. Looked up from germline, CDR1 is MGHDK and CDR2 is SYGVNS. Trimming shortened V by 8 bases and J by 3 bases, and 4 bases separated the two germline ends. This CDR3 has 11 amino acids. The DNA of the CDR3 is TGTGCCAGCGGGTCTAATGAAAAACTGTTTTTT. Residues: CASGSNEKLFF.

The chain couples TRBV5-1 to TRBJ2-5; D not resolved. Germline CDR1 is SGHRS and CDR2 is YFSETQ. The CDR3 loop spans 14 amino acids. Trimming shortened V by 0 bases and J by 5 bases, and 11 bases separated the two germline ends. This CDR3 reads CASSLARPGETQYF. The DNA of the CDR3 is TGCGCCAGCAGCTTGGCAAGACCCGGGGAGACCCAGTACTTC.

This clone was counted many times. J is TRBJ2-3 and V is TRBV7-4, with 8 bases fitting TRBD1. Losses at the gene ends were 11 bases for V and 4 bases for J; bases not matched to a gene: 8. The CDR3 totals 13 residues. The V gene's germline CDR1 is SGHVT and CDR2 SQSDAQ. As DNA, the CDR3 is TGTGCCCAACACGGGACAGGCCCAGATACGCAGTATTTT. It yields the protein CAQHGTGPDTQYF. Combining the CDR3 with reference TRBV7-4 and TRBJ2-3 gives the whole variable domain GAGVSQSPRYKVAKRGRDVALRCDSISGHVTLYWYRQTLGQGSEVLTYSQSDAQRDKSGRPSGRFSAERPERSVSTLKIQRTEQGDSAVYLCAQHGTGPDTQYFGPGTRLTVL.

This clone was seen a handful of times. The rearrangement uses TRBV2 and TRBJ2-7; D is possibly TRBD2 (6 bases). Germline V gene sequence: CDR1 SNHLY, CDR2 FYNNEI. The CDR3 has 12 residues. Trimming removed 10 bases at V and 1 base at J, with 11 bases between. As DNA, the CDR3 is TGTGCCAACGGGGGAACTTCCTACGAGCAGTACTTC. Translating gives CANGGTSYEQYF.

This clone was counted a few times. The genes are TRBV18 and TRBJ2-1, with TRBD2 identical over 11 bases. Germline assignment: CDR1 KGHSH and CDR2 LQKENI. V trimming: 2 bases; J trimming: 7 bases; junction bases outside the gene matches: 16. This CDR3 has 19 amino acids. This CDR3 is CASSPFWITGTSGKNEQFF. The CDR3 DNA sequence: TGTGCCAGCTCACCATTTTGGATAACCGGGACTAGCGGAAAGAATGAGCAGTTCTTC.

This clone showed up just a few times. The V and J genes are TRBV7-3 and TRBJ2-3; TRBD2 matches at 7 bases. Trimming took 0 bases from V and 3 from J; bases not matched to a gene: 15. The CDR3 extends over 19 amino acids. The germline gives CDR1 SGHTA, CDR2 FQGTGA. The CDR3 coding sequence is TGTGCCAGCAGCTTAACCTCCCCCCTTGCGGGAGAATTAACAGATACGCAGTATTTT. This codes for CASSLTSPLAGELTDTQYF.

This clone was observed a few times. The chain couples TRBV12-5 to TRBJ2-1; 10 bases map to TRBD2. This CDR3 is built from 19 residues. V lost 2 bases, J lost 4 bases, and 14 bases stayed unmatched. CDR1 is LGHNT and CDR2 is FRNRAP in the germline V gene. The CDR3 reads CASGLFSSGGWGRYNEQFF. For the CDR3, the DNA is TGTGCTAGTGGTTTGTTTTCTAGCGGGGGATGGGGTCGATACAATGAGCAGTTCTTC.

This chain connects TRBV6-1 to TRBJ2-7; no definite D call. This CDR3 is built from 12 residues. Per the germline V gene, CDR1 is MNHNS and CDR2 is SASEGT. Trimming left V 1 base short and J 3 bases short, with 4 bases between. CDR3 sequence (DNA): TGTGCCAGCAGTGAAGGGGTCTACGAGCAGTACTTC. Its protein product is CASSEGVYEQYF.

The V gene is TRBV7-3, the J gene TRBJ2-2, with D unclear. The CDR3 contains 15 residues. In germline, CDR1 is SGHTA, CDR2 FQGTGA. Trimming removed 5 bases at V and 6 bases at J, with 16 bases between. The CDR3 sequence is CASSPPGTSAGELFF. The DNA for the CDR3 is TGTGCCAGCAGCCCCCCAGGTACATCGGCCGGGGAGCTGTTTTTT.

This clone was counted between two and nine times. The CDR3 bases are TGTGCCAGCACCCTTGCAGCCATGAACACTGAAGCTTTCTTT. This encodes CASTLAAMNTEAFF. This chain connects TRBV28 to TRBJ1-1; D unresolved. Germline assignment: CDR1 MDHEN and CDR2 SYDVKM. CDR3 length equals 14 residues. The V gene lost 7 bases and the J gene lost 0 bases, with 12 bases spanning the gap.

This clone occurred a few times. The same CDR3 can be traced to other DNA sequences in this sample. The rearrangement joins TRBV6-5 to TRBJ2-5, with a possible D match to TRBD2 (5 bases). Between the trimmed V and J ends, which lost 4 bases and 5 bases, there was a span of 8 bases. The CDR3 extends over 12 amino acids. Germline V gives CDR1 MNHEY, CDR2 SVGAGI. The CDR3 bases are TGTGCCAGCAGTTCGGGATGGGAGACCCAGTACTTC. It is translated as CASSSGWETQYF.

The chain carries TRBV29-1 and TRBJ2-5; D uncertain. The CDR3 extends over 11 amino acids. From germline, CDR1 is SQVTM and CDR2 ANQGSEA. The ends were cut back, 0 bases at V and 11 bases at J, with 10 bases in the middle. CDR3 nucleotide sequence: TGCAGCGTTGAAGATCGTTTACAGCAGTACTTC. Translation gives CSVEDRLQQYF. Supplemented by reference TRBV29-1 and TRBJ2-5, the full variable domain reads SAVISQKPSRDICQRGTSLTIQCQVDSQVTMMFWYRQQPGQSLTLIATANQGSEATYESGFVIDKFPISRPNLTFSTLTVSNMSPEDSSIYLCSVEDRLQQYFGPGTRLLVL.

In its sample, this clone was seen a few times. This chain joins TRBV27 and TRBJ1-1; tentative D call: TRBD1 (6 bases). Per the germline V gene, CDR1 is MNHEY and CDR2 is SMNVEV (reference sequence). Trimming removed 7 bases at V and 2 bases at J, with 17 bases between. This CDR3 region has 15 residues. CDR3 residues: CASIKRGGFNTEAFF. The CDR3 nucleotides are TGTGCCAGCATAAAAAGAGGGGGTTTCAACACTGAAGCTTTCTTT.

This clone was seen more than once but under ten times. This chain links TRBV4-1 with TRBJ2-2; 10 nucleotides align to TRBD2. V dropped 1 base and J dropped 9; count of bases not matched to a gene: 11. Germline V lookup: CDR1 MGHRA, CDR2 YSYEKL. This CDR3 comprises 17 residues. The CDR3 DNA sequence: TGCGCCAGCAGCCAAGGCCCCGGGACTAGCGTAGGTCGGGAGCTGTTTTTT. Amino acid sequence: CASSQGPGTSVGRELFF.

The V gene is TRBV7-3, the J gene TRBJ2-1, with TRBD2 matching over 9 bases. There are 17 residues in the CDR3. Per germline, CDR1 SGHTA and CDR2 FQGTGA. V gave up 1 base and J gave up 5 bases; unmatched junction bases: 9. The CDR3 nucleotides read TGTGCCAGCAGCTTAAGAGTGGAGACTAGCGGCCACAATGAGCAGTTCTTC. It encodes CASSLRVETSGHNEQFF. The complete variable domain, with remaining parts taken from reference TRBV7-3 and TRBJ2-1, reads GAGVSQTPSNKVTEKGKYVELRCDPISGHTALYWYRQSLGQGPEFLIYFQGTGAADDSGLPNDRFFAVRPEGSVSTLKIQRTERGDSAVYLCASSLRVETSGHNEQFFGPGTRLTVL.

V is TRBV6-6 and J is TRBJ1-3, with a weak D call TRBD1 (5 bases). Trimming took 2 bases from V and 0 from J, leaving 11 bases between them. Germline V CDR1 and CDR2: MNHNY, SVGAGI (reference sequence). This CDR3 has 16 residues. CDR3 bases: TGTGCCAGCAGTTACGGGTCCAGGGTCTCTGGAAACACCATATATTTT. Amino acid sequence: CASSYGSRVSGNTIYF.

The chain has TRBV11-2 and TRBJ2-7; D not resolved. The CDR3 contains 13 residues. With 1 base removed from V and 5 bases from J, the gap between germline ends came to 9 bases. CDR1 and CDR2 from the germline V gene are SGHAT and FQNNGV. In DNA, the CDR3 is TGTGCCAGCAGCTTAGGACTCGACGACGAGCAGTACTTC. Translated, it gives CASSLGLDDEQYF.

This clone has more than one count but fewer than ten. V and J are TRBV19 and TRBJ1-1, with 8 bases fitting TRBD1. J gave up 6 bases and V 7 bases, and 10 bases lay outside the gene matches. In germline, CDR1 is LNHDA, CDR2 SQIVND (reference sequence). This CDR3 contains 14 residues. In DNA form, the CDR3 reads TGTGCCAGTACCACGGACAGGGTAATTCCTGAAGCTTTCTTT. It specifies CASTTDRVIPEAFF.